These 18 T cell receptor beta chains came from one sample sequenced in a study of T cell responses to AZD1222 COVID-19 vaccine. Generated by immunoSEQ multiplex PCR, the TCRdb table keeps only in-frame clones and is missing some. Among about 64,000 clones listed, 80% to 95% were seen once. Sequencing used peripheral blood, obtained 28 days after the second dose of the MenACWY control vaccine. Every receptor here comes from an adult who received the MenACWY meningococcal vaccine as a control.

Only one count was recorded for this clone. The chain uses TRBV7-8 and TRBJ1-5; D gene uncertain. CDR3 length: 15 amino acids. Per germline, CDR1 SGHVS and CDR2 FQNEAQ. The V end was cut by 1 base, the J end by 7 bases, with 14 bases between. CDR3 nucleotides: TGTGCCAGCAGCTTAGGGAGGGCTGCGGGCCAGCCCCAGCATTTT. It codes for CASSLGRAAGQPQHF.

The chain is built from TRBV20-1 and TRBJ1-1; D gene ambiguous. The germline V and J ends were trimmed by 3 bases and 4 bases, with 6 bases remaining between them. CDR3 size: 11 residues. Looked up from germline, CDR1 is DFQATT and CDR2 is SNEGSKA (reference sequence). The CDR3 nucleotides are TGCAGTGCTAGGTTGGGCACTGAAGCTTTCTTT. It encodes CSARLGTEAFF.

V usage is TRBV5-5 and J usage is TRBJ1-6; 7 bases line up with TRBD1. Trimming removed 4 bases from V and 7 bases from J; junction bases left unmatched: 5. This CDR3 region has 14 residues. Germline CDR1 is SGHKS and CDR2 is YYEKEE (reference sequence). CDR3: CASSNDRVNSPLHF. DNA for the CDR3: TGTGCCAGCAGCAATGACAGGGTGAATTCACCCCTCCACTTT.

This clone was seen a single time. The chain uses TRBV5-4 and TRBJ2-3; tentatively, D is TRBD1 (5 bases). V was trimmed by 2 bases and J by 2 bases, leaving 15 bases between them. In germline, CDR1 is SGHNT, CDR2 YYREEE (reference sequence). This CDR3 is 16 amino acids long. Here the CDR3 DNA reads TGTGCCAGCAGCTTAGAACAGGCGACTTACACAGATACGCAGTATTTT. Residues: CASSLEQATYTDTQYF.

The V gene is TRBV10-3, the J gene TRBJ2-1, with TRBD2 matching 12 bases. Germline V gene data show CDR1 as ENHRY and CDR2 as SYGVKD. The CDR3 is 15 residues long. With 4 bases clipped from V and 6 bases from J, the junction kept 4 bases outside the gene matches. The CDR3 protein is CAISAQGLAGNEQFF. CDR3 DNA sequence: TGTGCCATCAGTGCCCAGGGACTAGCGGGCAATGAGCAGTTCTTC.

The chain links TRBV5-4 to TRBJ2-1, with D possibly matching TRBD2 (5 bases). CDR1 is SGHNT, CDR2 YYREEE, per germline (reference sequence). The CDR3 runs to 13 residues. V shed 4 bases and J shed 8 bases, with 13 bases lying between them. As DNA, the CDR3 is TGTGCCAGCAGCAAGGACTCGTGGGATGAGCAGTTCTTC. It yields the protein CASSKDSWDEQFF.

The chain combines TRBV5-4 with TRBJ2-7, with D perhaps being TRBD1 or TRBD2 (5 bases each). Per germline, CDR1 SGHNT and CDR2 YYREEE (reference sequence). V was cut by 4 bases and J by 5 bases, with 10 bases left in between. The CDR3 loop spans 12 amino acids. The CDR3, as DNA: TGTGCCAGCAGCCCCGGGACGGACGAGCAGTACTTC. Its translation: CASSPGTDEQYF.

V is TRBV19 and J is TRBJ1-4, with 8 bases aligning to TRBD1. The CDR3 length is 13 residues. J lost 8 bases, V lost 7 bases, and 6 bases had no gene match. In germline, CDR1 is LNHDA, CDR2 SQIVND (reference sequence). The CDR3 DNA sequence: TGTGCCAGTATCGGACAGGGAAGAGAAAAACTGTTTTTT. This translates into CASIGQGREKLFF.

The genes are TRBV3-1 (or the pseudogene TRBV3-2) and TRBJ1-4, with 7 bases aligning to TRBD1. V shed 0 bases and J 8 bases; nucleotides not matched to a gene: 6. Germline assignment: CDR1 LGHDT and CDR2 YNNKEL (reference sequence). The CDR3 totals 15 residues. CDR3: CASSQDYRGGEKLFF. Written as DNA, the CDR3 is TGTGCCAGCAGCCAAGATTACAGGGGCGGCGAAAAACTGTTTTTT.

This sequence joins TRBV5-6 and TRBJ2-7; D is unclear. The CDR3 is 13 amino acids. CDR1 and CDR2 (germline): SGHDT, YYEEEE. The ends were cut back, 0 bases at V and 6 bases at J, with 10 bases in the middle. CDR3 DNA: TGTGCCAGCAGCTTGGGGGCAAGCAGCGAGCAGTACTTC. Translated: CASSLGASSEQYF.

The chain uses TRBV20-1 and TRBJ2-5, with no clear D. Germline V gene sequence: CDR1 DFQATT, CDR2 SNEGSKA (reference sequence). The CDR3 sequence is 11 residues long. The V end lost 2 bases, the J end lost 4 bases, and 5 bases lay between the germline ends. CDR3 sequence (DNA): TGCAGTGCTAGAACGGCAGAGACCCAGTACTTC. It codes for CSARTAETQYF.

The chain carries TRBV24-1 and TRBJ1-1, with D unresolved. The CDR3 has 12 amino acids. Germline lookup yields CDR1 KGHDR and CDR2 SFDVKD. V was trimmed by 8 bases and J by 1 base, leaving 7 bases between them. The chain's CDR3 is CATTGKNTEAFF. CDR3 sequence (DNA): TGTGCCACCACCGGGAAGAACACTGAAGCTTTCTTT.

This chain joins TRBV5-1 and TRBJ1-2; no definite D call. V was clipped by 3 bases and J by 8 bases, with 11 bases between them. Per germline, CDR1 SGHRS and CDR2 YFSETQ. The CDR3 consists of 12 residues. The CDR3 loop is CASSSGSTGYTF. DNA of the CDR3: TGCGCCAGCAGCTCGGGATCAACAGGCTACACCTTC.

The chain uses TRBV20-1 and TRBJ1-6; D is undetermined. This CDR3 region has 9 residues. Germline values: CDR1 DFQATT, CDR2 SNEGSKA (reference sequence). With 5 bases removed from V and 10 bases from J, the gap between germline ends came to 3 bases. The CDR3 is CSAASPLHF. The CDR3 DNA reads TGCAGTGCTGCCTCACCCCTCCACTTT.

J is TRBJ2-7 and V is TRBV14, with D possibly matching TRBD2 (5 bases). V was trimmed by 6 bases and J by 1 base, leaving 19 bases between them. This CDR3 comprises 16 residues. Germline V gives CDR1 SGHDN, CDR2 FVKESK. CDR3 DNA: TGTGCCAGCAGTCTCGTTGGGATCTCGGGATCCTACGAGCAGTACTTC. This gives the protein CASSLVGISGSYEQYF. The complete variable domain, with remaining parts taken from reference TRBV14 and TRBJ2-7, reads EAGVTQFPSHSVIEKGQTVTLRCDPISGHDNLYWYRRVMGKEIKFLLHFVKESKQDESGMPNNRFLAERTGGTYSTLKVQPAELEDSGVYFCASSLVGISGSYEQYFGPGTRLTVT.

V and J are TRBV28 and TRBJ1-1; no clear D gene. The CDR3 sequence is 12 residues long. Looked up from germline, CDR1 is MDHEN and CDR2 is SYDVKM. Trimming removed 3 bases from V and 5 bases from J, with 7 bases in between. CDR3 DNA: TGTGCCAGCAGTTTCACTACGACTGAAGCTTTCTTT. Translated, it gives CASSFTTTEAFF.

The chain combines TRBV5-1 with TRBJ1-4; D perhaps matches TRBD1 (5 bases). The CDR3 loop spans 12 amino acids. Germline V lookup: CDR1 SGHRS, CDR2 YFSETQ. Trimming took 4 bases from V and 7 from J, leaving 8 bases between them. The CDR3 DNA reads TGCGCCAGCAGCCTCGGGGGTGAAAAACTGTTTTTT. Translating it yields CASSLGGEKLFF.

The chain has TRBV7-9 and TRBJ2-1, with D perhaps matching TRBD1 or TRBD2 (5 bases each). Germline lookup yields CDR1 SEHNR and CDR2 FQNEAQ (reference sequence). Trimming removed 5 bases at V and 7 bases at J, with 12 bases between. The CDR3 has 13 residues. The CDR3 spells CASSGTGVNEQFF. The CDR3 bases are TGTGCCAGCAGCGGGACCGGTGTAAATGAGCAGTTCTTC.